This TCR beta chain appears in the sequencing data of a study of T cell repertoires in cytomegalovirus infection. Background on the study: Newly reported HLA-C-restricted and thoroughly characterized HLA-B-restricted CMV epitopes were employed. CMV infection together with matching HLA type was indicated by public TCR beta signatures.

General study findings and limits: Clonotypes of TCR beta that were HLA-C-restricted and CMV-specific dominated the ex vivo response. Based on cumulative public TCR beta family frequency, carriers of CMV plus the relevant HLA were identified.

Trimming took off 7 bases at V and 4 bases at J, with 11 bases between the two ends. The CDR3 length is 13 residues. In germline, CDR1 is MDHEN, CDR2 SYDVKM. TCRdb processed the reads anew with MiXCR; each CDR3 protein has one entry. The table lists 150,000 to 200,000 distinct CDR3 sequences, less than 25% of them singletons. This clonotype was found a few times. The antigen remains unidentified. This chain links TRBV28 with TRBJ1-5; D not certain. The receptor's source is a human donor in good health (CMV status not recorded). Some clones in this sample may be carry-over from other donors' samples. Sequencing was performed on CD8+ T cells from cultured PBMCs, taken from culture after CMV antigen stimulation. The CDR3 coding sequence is TGTGCCAGCAAATCACGGGGAAATCAGCCCCAGCATTTT. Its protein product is CASKSRGNQPQHF. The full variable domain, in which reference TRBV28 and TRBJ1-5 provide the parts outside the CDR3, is DVKVTQSSRYLVKRTGEKVFLECVQDMDHENMFWYRQDPGLGLRLIYFSYDVKMKEKGDIPEGYSVSREKKERFSLILESASTNQTSMYLCASKSRGNQPQHFGDGTRLSIL.